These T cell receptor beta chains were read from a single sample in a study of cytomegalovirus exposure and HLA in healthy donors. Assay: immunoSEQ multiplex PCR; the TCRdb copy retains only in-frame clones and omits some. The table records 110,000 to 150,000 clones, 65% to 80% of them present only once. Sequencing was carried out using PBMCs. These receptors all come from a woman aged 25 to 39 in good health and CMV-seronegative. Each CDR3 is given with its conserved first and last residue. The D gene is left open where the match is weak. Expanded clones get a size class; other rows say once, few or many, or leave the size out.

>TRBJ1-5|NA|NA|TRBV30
CAWSTGADQPQHF
TGTGCCTGGTCGACAGGAGCCGACCAGCCCCAGCATTTT
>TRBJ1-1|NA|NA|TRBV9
CASSPGLVGAEAFF
TGTGCCAGCAGCCCAGGACTGGTCGGGGCTGAAGCTTTCTTT
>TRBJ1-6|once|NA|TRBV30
CAWRDSSYNSPLHF
TGTGCCTGGAGAGACAGCTCCTATAATTCACCCCTCCACTTT
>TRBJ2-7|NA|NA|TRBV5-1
CASSLITQAEQYF
TGCGCCAGCAGCTTAATAACACAGGCCGAGCAGTACTTC
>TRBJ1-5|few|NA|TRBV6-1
CASVAQGASNQPQHF
TGTGCCAGCGTTGCGCAGGGCGCTAGCAATCAGCCCCAGCATTTT
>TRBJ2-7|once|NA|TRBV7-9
CASSPGTALSGYEQYF
TGTGCCAGCAGCCCCGGTACAGCCCTCTCTGGATACGAGCAGTACTTC
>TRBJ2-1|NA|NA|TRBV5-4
CASSLTGNEQFF
TGTGCCAGCAGCTTGACGGGGAATGAGCAGTTCTTC
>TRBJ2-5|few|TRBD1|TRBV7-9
CASSWRPGQGAETQYF
TGTGCCAGCAGCTGGAGGCCGGGACAGGGGGCCGAGACCCAGTACTTC
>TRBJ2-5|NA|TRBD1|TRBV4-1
CASSQDINRGQETQYF
TGCGCCAGCAGCCAAGATATCAACAGGGGGCAAGAGACCCAGTACTTC
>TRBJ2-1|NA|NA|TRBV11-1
CASSYMDEQFF
TGTGCCAGCAGCTACATGGATGAGCAGTTCTTC
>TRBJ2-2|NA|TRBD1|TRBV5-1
CASSLGQGAGELFF
TGCGCCAGCAGCTTAGGACAGGGGGCCGGGGAGCTGTTTTTT
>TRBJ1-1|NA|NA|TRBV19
CASSGWTVNTEAFF
TGTGCCAGTAGTGGATGGACAGTGAACACTGAAGCTTTCTTT
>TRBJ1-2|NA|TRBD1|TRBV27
CASSPQGAGVYGYTF
TGTGCCAGCAGTCCGCAGGGGGCCGGGGTCTATGGCTACACCTTC
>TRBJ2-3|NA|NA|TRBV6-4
CAILGVRDSTDTQYF
TGTGCCATCCTTGGGGTGCGGGATAGCACAGATACGCAGTATTTT
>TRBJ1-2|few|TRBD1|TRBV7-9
CASSLGDRAYGYTF
TGTGCCAGCAGCTTAGGTGACAGGGCCTATGGCTACACCTTC
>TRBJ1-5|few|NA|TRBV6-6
CASRQGTQYSNQPQHF
TGTGCCAGCAGGCAAGGGACACAATATAGCAATCAGCCCCAGCATTTT
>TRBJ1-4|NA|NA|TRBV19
CASSPPGSNGEKLFF
TGTGCCAGTAGTCCGCCCGGGTCAAACGGTGAAAAACTGTTTTTT
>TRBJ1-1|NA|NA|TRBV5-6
CASSLFSPNTEAFF
TGTGCCAGCAGCTTGTTTAGCCCGAACACTGAAGCTTTCTTT
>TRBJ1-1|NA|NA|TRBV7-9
CASSQQGYTEAFF
TGTGCCAGCAGCCAGCAGGGGTACACTGAAGCTTTCTTT
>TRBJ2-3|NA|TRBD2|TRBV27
CASRLAGGGYGDTQYF
TGTGCCAGCAGACTAGCGGGTGGTGGCTACGGGGATACGCAGTATTTT
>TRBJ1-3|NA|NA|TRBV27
CASSSDSGNTIYF
TGTGCCAGCAGTTCAGACTCTGGAAACACCATATATTTT
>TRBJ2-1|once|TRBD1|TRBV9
CASSVEPGQGYGEQFF
TGTGCCAGCAGCGTAGAACCGGGACAGGGCTATGGTGAGCAGTTCTTC
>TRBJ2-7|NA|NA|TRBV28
CAHGGLTYEQYF
TGTGCCCATGGGGGCCTAACCTACGAGCAGTACTTC
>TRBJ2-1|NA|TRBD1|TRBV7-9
CASSLQGDEQFF
TGTGCCAGCAGCTTACAGGGGGATGAGCAGTTCTTC
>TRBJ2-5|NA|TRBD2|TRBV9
CASSVTGTSWETQYF
TGTGCCAGCAGCGTAACCGGGACTAGTTGGGAGACCCAGTACTTC
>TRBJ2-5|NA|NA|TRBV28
CASRSTHETQYF
TGTGCCAGCAGATCTACGCACGAGACCCAGTACTTC
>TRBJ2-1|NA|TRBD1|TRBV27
CASRPQDRDDEQFF
TGTGCCAGCAGACCACAGGACAGGGATGATGAGCAGTTCTTC
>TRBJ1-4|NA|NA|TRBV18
CASSPRSSNEKLFF
TGTGCCAGCTCACCACGGAGTAGTAATGAAAAACTGTTTTTT
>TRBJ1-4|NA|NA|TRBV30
CAWGGAATNEKLFF
TGTGCCTGGGGAGGGGCTGCAACTAATGAAAAACTGTTTTTT
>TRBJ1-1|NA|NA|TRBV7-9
CASSLERTEAFF
TGTGCCAGCAGCTTAGAGAGGACTGAAGCTTTCTTT
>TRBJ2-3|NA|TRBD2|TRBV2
CASSDLGLAGDTQYF
TGTGCCAGCAGTGATTTGGGACTAGCGGGAGATACGCAGTATTTT
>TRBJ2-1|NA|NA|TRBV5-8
CASSPQRSLPRGQPFNEQFF
TGTGCCAGCAGCCCACAACGATCCCTCCCTCGAGGACAGCCCTTCAATGAGCAGTTCTTC
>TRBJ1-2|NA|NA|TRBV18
CASSGMGLGNYGYTF
TGTGCCAGCTCCGGCATGGGGCTGGGTAACTATGGCTACACCTTC
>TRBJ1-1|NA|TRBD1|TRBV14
CASSPLQGAGNTEAFF
TGTGCCAGCAGCCCCTTACAGGGGGCAGGGAACACTGAAGCTTTCTTT
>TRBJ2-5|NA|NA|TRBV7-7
CASSLYEYQETQYF
TGTGCTAGCAGCTTGTACGAGTACCAAGAGACCCAGTACTTC
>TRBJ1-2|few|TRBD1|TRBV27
CASTSSGTGGYGYTF
TGTGCCAGCACCTCTTCCGGGACAGGGGGCTATGGCTACACCTTC
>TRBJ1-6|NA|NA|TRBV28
CASSLTRGNNSPLHF
TGTGCCAGCAGTTTAACTCGGGGAAATAATTCACCCCTCCACTTT
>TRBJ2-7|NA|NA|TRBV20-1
CSAYASYEQYF
TGCAGTGCGTACGCTAGCTACGAGCAGTACTTC
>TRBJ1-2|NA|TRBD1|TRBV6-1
CAIYTSDRVDYGYTF
TGTGCCATCTATACTTCGGACAGGGTGGACTATGGCTACACCTTC
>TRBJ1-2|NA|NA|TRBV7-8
CASRAPLENDYGYTF
TGTGCCAGCAGGGCCCCCCTGGAGAATGACTATGGCTACACCTTC
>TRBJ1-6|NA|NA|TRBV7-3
CASSYDRNSPLHF
TGTGCCAGCAGCTATGACAGAAATTCACCCCTCCACTTT
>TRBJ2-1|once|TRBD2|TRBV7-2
CASSLGGSGGGKGQFF
TGTGCCAGCAGCTTAGGGGGTAGCGGGGGAGGAAAAGGGCAGTTCTTC
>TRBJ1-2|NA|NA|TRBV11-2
CASTTFSQVGYTF
TGTGCCAGCACCACGTTTAGTCAGGTCGGCTACACCTTC
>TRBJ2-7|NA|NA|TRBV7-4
CALGGGVDYEQYF
TGTGCCCTTGGGGGAGGAGTGGATTACGAGCAGTACTTC
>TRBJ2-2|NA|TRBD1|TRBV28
CASSPGQGSYGELFF
TGTGCCAGCAGCCCGGGACAGGGCTCTTACGGGGAGCTGTTTTTT
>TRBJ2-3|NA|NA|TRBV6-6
CASSYGRVLNADTQYF
TGTGCCAGCAGTTACGGCAGGGTACTGAATGCAGATACGCAGTATTTT
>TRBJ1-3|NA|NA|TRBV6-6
CATGKLGNTIYF
TGTGCCACCGGTAAATTAGGAAACACCATATATTTT
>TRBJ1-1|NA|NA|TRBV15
CATSRQGNTEAFF
TGTGCCACCAGCAGACAGGGGAACACTGAAGCTTTCTTT
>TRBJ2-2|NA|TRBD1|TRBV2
CASSGTGVNTGELFF
TGTGCCAGCAGCGGGACAGGGGTTAACACCGGGGAGCTGTTTTTT
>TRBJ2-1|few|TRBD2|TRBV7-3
CASSPTVRGGGGTEQFF
TGTGCCAGCAGCCCGACCGTGCGGGGGGGCGGGGGCACTGAGCAGTTCTTC
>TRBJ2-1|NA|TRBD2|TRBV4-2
CASSQASAPGLAGGYNEQFF
TGTGCCAGCAGCCAAGCCTCCGCACCGGGACTAGCGGGGGGTTACAATGAGCAGTTCTTC
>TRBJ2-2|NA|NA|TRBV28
CASTLGLTGELFF
TGTGCCAGCACCCTGGGCCTCACCGGGGAGCTGTTTTTT
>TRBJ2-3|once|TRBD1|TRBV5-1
CASRLTGESTDTQYF
TGCGCCAGCAGGTTAACAGGGGAATCCACAGATACGCAGTATTTT
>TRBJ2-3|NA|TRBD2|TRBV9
CASSIRTSADTQYF
TGTGCCAGCAGCATCCGGACTAGCGCAGATACGCAGTATTTT
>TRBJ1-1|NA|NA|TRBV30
CAWSGLSSTEAFF
TGTGCCTGGAGTGGACTATCGAGCACTGAAGCTTTCTTT